These 21 T cell receptor beta chains were all obtained from the same sample, sequenced in a study of T-cell memory formation after mild COVID-19. TCRdb re-called the 5' RACE reads through MiXCR, storing one row per CDR3 protein. The sample has about 190,000 distinct CDR3 sequences, 18% seen once; the top ten hold 2.4%. The sequenced sample consisted of PBMCs or a T cell subset sorted from them (not recorded which). The receptor set was obtained from an adult woman who had mild COVID-19 (a few samples of this study predate the infection). Cell type and time point are not known.

The V gene is TRBV20-1, the J gene TRBJ2-5; the match to TRBD1 covers 7 bases. This CDR3 comprises 13 residues. The V segment lost 5 bases and the J segment 2 bases; nucleotides outside the gene matches: 5. Germline V CDR1 and CDR2: DFQATT, SNEGSKA (reference sequence). The CDR3 is CSARTGGQETQYF. The DNA of the CDR3 is TGCAGTGCTCGGACAGGTGGTCAAGAGACCCAGTACTTC.

This clonotype was picked up one time. DNA of the CDR3: TGTGCCAGCAGCTTAGTTTTGGACTACAATGAGCAGTTCTTC. Translating it yields CASSLVLDYNEQFF. The chain links TRBV7-2 to TRBJ2-1; no firm D call. With 1 base removed from V and 3 bases from J, the gap between germline ends came to 7 bases. CDR3 length equals 14 residues. Germline assignment: CDR1 SGHTA and CDR2 FQGNSA.

The rearrangement joins TRBV2 to TRBJ2-3; 9 bases match TRBD2. V was clipped by 3 bases and J by 1 base; unmatched bases: 5. Germline CDR1 is SNHLY and CDR2 is FYNNEI. The CDR3 consists of 16 residues. CDR3 nucleotides: TGTGCCAGCAGTGAGAGAGCGGGGGGTCGCACAGATACGCAGTATTTT. As protein: CASSERAGGRTDTQYF.

The chain combines TRBV15 with TRBJ2-7, with TRBD1 matching over 10 bases. The trim removed 3 bases at V and 5 bases at J, leaving 4 bases unmatched. This CDR3 is 14 amino acids long. The V gene's germline CDR1 is LNHNV and CDR2 YYDKDF (reference sequence). The CDR3 region has the DNA TGTGCCACCAGCAGTGACAGGGGGCGGGACGAGCAGTACTTC. Residues: CATSSDRGRDEQYF.

The rearrangement joins TRBV11-2 to TRBJ1-5; the D gene is possibly TRBD1 (5 bases). V dropped 1 base and J dropped 5 bases, with 6 bases sitting between them. Germline loops: CDR1 SGHAT, CDR2 FQNNGV. The CDR3 extends over 13 amino acids. CDR3 region: CASSLGDDQPQHF. For the CDR3, the DNA is TGTGCCAGCAGCTTAGGGGACGATCAGCCCCAGCATTTT. Full variable domain (missing parts from reference TRBV11-2 and TRBJ1-5): EAGVAQSPRYKIIEKRQSVAFWCNPISGHATLYWYQQILGQGPKLLIQFQNNGVVDDSQLPKDRFSAERLKGVDSTLKIQPAKLEDSAVYLCASSLGDDQPQHFGDGTRLSIL.

The sample holds a few counts of this clonotype. This chain uses TRBV25-1 with TRBJ2-2, with TRBD1 matching 11 bases. V dropped 1 base and J dropped 4; count of bases not matched to a gene: 11. CDR1 and CDR2 (germline): MGHDK, SYGVNS. This CDR3 spans 19 amino acids. CDR3: CASSESGQGAREGTGELFF. CDR3 bases: TGTGCCAGCAGTGAATCTGGACAGGGGGCCCGCGAGGGCACCGGGGAGCTGTTTTTT. The full variable domain, with the rest looked up from reference TRBV25-1 and TRBJ2-2, is EADIYQTPRYLVIGTGKKITLECSQTMGHDKMYWYQQDPGMELHLIHYSYGVNSTEKGDLSSESTVSRIRTEHFPLTLESARPSHTSQYLCASSESGQGAREGTGELFFGEGSRLTVL.

The rearrangement links TRBV4-2 to TRBJ2-2, with 7 bases fitting TRBD2. Germline lookup yields CDR1 LGHNA and CDR2 YNFKEQ. The trim removed 8 bases at V and 3 bases at J, leaving 9 bases unmatched. The CDR3 sequence is 15 residues long. The CDR3 loop reads CASAPGGWDTGELFF. CDR3 in DNA: TGTGCCAGCGCCCCCGGGGGGTGGGACACCGGGGAGCTGTTTTTT.

J is TRBJ1-2 and V is TRBV24-1; a possible D gene is TRBD1 (5 bases). V lost 2 bases, J lost 10 bases, and 7 bases lay in between. Germline CDR1 is KGHDR and CDR2 is SFDVKD. The CDR3 contains 11 residues. In DNA form, the CDR3 reads TGTGCCACCAGTGATTCGGGGCCCTACACCTTC. It specifies CATSDSGPYTF.

This clonotype was seen a few times. This sequence joins TRBV5-1 and TRBJ2-1; 7 bases match TRBD2. Trimming cost V 4 bases and J 7 bases; bases outside gene matches: 5. This CDR3 is built from 13 residues. The germline V gene encodes CDR1 SGHRS and CDR2 YFSETQ. CDR3 coding DNA: TGCGCCAGCAGCGGAGCGGGAAGTAATGAGCAGTTCTTC. Amino acid sequence: CASSGAGSNEQFF.

The chain combines TRBV11-1 with TRBJ2-3; D possibly corresponds to TRBD1 (6 bases). Germline V gene sequence: CDR1 SGHAT, CDR2 FQDESV (reference sequence). The CDR3 has 14 residues. V was pared by 4 bases and J by 5 bases, with 13 bases between. This chain's CDR3 is CASSSQGIRDTQYF. The CDR3 DNA reads as TGTGCCAGCAGCTCACAGGGAATAAGAGATACGCAGTATTTT.

This clonotype was observed at least ten times. The chain links TRBV4-2 to TRBJ2-5; 7 nucleotides match TRBD2. The germline V gene has CDR1 LGHNA and CDR2 YNFKEQ. With 0 bases clipped from V and 4 bases from J, the junction kept 14 bases outside the gene matches. This CDR3 has 18 amino acids. The CDR3 region has the DNA TGTGCCAGCAGCCAAGATCAAGGAGGACTAGGGGCCCGAGAGACCCAGTACTTC. It specifies CASSQDQGGLGARETQYF.

This clonotype was detected a few times. This rearrangement joins TRBV7-9 to TRBJ2-7; D is uncertain. The germline CDR1 and CDR2 sequences are SEHNR and FQNEAQ (reference sequence). This CDR3 is built from 15 residues. Trimming pared 3 bases from V and 6 bases from J, leaving 18 bases between. The DNA for the CDR3 is TGTGCCAGCAGCTTTGCGGCGGCCTCCCCAGGCGAGCAGTACTTC. Its protein is CASSFAAASPGEQYF.

This clonotype was seen at least ten times. The chain joins TRBV7-9 to TRBJ2-1, with D uncertain. The germline V gene encodes CDR1 SEHNR and CDR2 FQNEAQ (reference sequence). The V and J ends lost 1 base and 4 bases respectively, with 14 bases between them. The CDR3 has 16 residues. Here the CDR3 DNA reads TGTGCCAGCAGCTTAGAGGGTGGGTTTCGGTACAATGAGCAGTTCTTC. It translates to CASSLEGGFRYNEQFF. The entire variable domain, with the rest obtained from reference TRBV7-9 and TRBJ2-1, is as follows: DTGVSQNPRHKITKRGQNVTFRCDPISEHNRLYWYRQTLGQGPEFLTYFQNEAQLEKSRLLSDRFSAERPKGSFSTLEIQRTEQGDSAMYLCASSLEGGFRYNEQFFGPGTRLTVL.

The table lists this clonotype with a few counts. The rearrangement joins TRBV12-3 or TRBV12-4 to TRBJ2-5, with 8 positions matching TRBD2. The CDR3 is 15 residues long. Trimming took 3 bases from V and 4 from J; bases not matched to a gene: 7. The DNA for the CDR3 is TGTGCCAGCAGTTTCTGGGGCGGGGGGCGAGAGACCCAGTACTTC. The encoded protein is CASSFWGGGRETQYF.

The chain couples TRBV12-3 or TRBV12-4 to TRBJ2-1; 12 bases fit TRBD2. V trimming: 5 bases; J trimming: 10 bases; junction bases outside the gene matches: 9. The CDR3 spans 15 residues. The CDR3 is CASSLTSGSRGEQFF. The CDR3 DNA reads TGTGCCAGCAGTCTGACTAGCGGGAGCAGGGGAGAGCAGTTCTTC.

The chain combines TRBV18 with TRBJ2-1; 13 nucleotides align to TRBD2. Germline CDR1 is KGHSH and CDR2 is LQKENI. V was clipped by 6 bases and J by 6 bases; unmatched bases: 2. The length of the CDR3 is 14 residues. This chain's CDR3 is CASSRTSGGNEQFF. As DNA, the CDR3 is TGTGCCAGCTCGCGGACTAGCGGGGGCAATGAGCAGTTCTTC.

This chain connects TRBV24-1 to TRBJ2-1; a weak D match, TRBD2 (6 bases). This CDR3 region has 16 residues. Trimming left V 5 bases short and J 6 bases short, with 19 bases between. CDR1 and CDR2 from the germline V gene are KGHDR and SFDVKD. The CDR3 loop reads CATSGPSVYGGNEQFF. DNA of the CDR3: TGTGCCACCAGTGGCCCGAGTGTGTACGGGGGCAATGAGCAGTTCTTC.

This clonotype has a handful of counts. The V call is TRBV7-9, the J call TRBJ1-6, with D hard to call. CDR3 size: 13 residues. Trimming shortened V by 3 bases and J by 10 bases, and 10 bases separated the two germline ends. The germline gives CDR1 SEHNR, CDR2 FQNEAQ (reference sequence). DNA for the CDR3: TGTGCCAGCAGCTTTAAAACGCACTCACCCCTCCACTTT. Encoded protein: CASSFKTHSPLHF.

Only a few counts were recorded for this clonotype. The chain joins TRBV5-1 to TRBJ1-1; D is uncertain. In germline, CDR1 is SGHRS, CDR2 YFSETQ. This CDR3 contains 16 residues. Trimming stripped 4 bases from V and 1 base from J, with 17 bases between. CDR3 DNA sequence: TGCGCCAGCAGCGGGTTGCCCGGGGTGTGGAACACTGAAGCTTTCTTT. Translation gives CASSGLPGVWNTEAFF.

This clonotype was recorded at least ten times. This chain uses TRBV4-2 with TRBJ1-1; possible D gene TRBD1, 6 bases. Trimming took 4 bases from V and 1 from J, leaving 10 bases between them. CDR1 LGHNA and CDR2 YNFKEQ come from the germline V gene. The CDR3 has 14 residues. The CDR3: CASSPDSKNTEAFF. CDR3 coding DNA: TGTGCCAGCAGCCCGGACAGTAAGAACACTGAAGCTTTCTTT.

The V call is TRBV5-1, the J call TRBJ2-5; D is unclear. V lost 2 bases, J lost 5 bases, and 7 bases lay in between. Per germline, CDR1 SGHRS and CDR2 YFSETQ. The CDR3 is 12 amino acids. CDR3 loop: CASSLLSETQYF. Here the CDR3 DNA reads TGCGCCAGCAGCTTATTGAGTGAGACCCAGTACTTC.